These 24 T cell receptor beta chains were sequenced from one sample in a study of blood T cell repertoires in COVID-19. Some clones are missing from TCRdb's copy, which holds only in-frame ones; the method was immunoSEQ multiplex PCR. The sample lists over 100,000 clones, around 90% occurring once. What was sequenced was peripheral blood. Every receptor here comes from a man aged 50-60 years with active COVID-19.

The chain links TRBV18 to TRBJ1-4; 7 bases align to TRBD1. The CDR3 length is 14 residues. J lost 4 bases, V lost 3 bases, and 2 bases had no gene match. Per germline, CDR1 KGHSH and CDR2 LQKENI. CDR3 coding DNA: TGTGCCAGCTCACCGACAGGGCTTAATGAAAAACTGTTTTTT. Translating it yields CASSPTGLNEKLFF. The full variable domain, its missing parts supplied by reference TRBV18 and TRBJ1-4, is NAGVMQNPRHLVRRRGQEARLRCSPMKGHSHVYWYRQLPEEGLKFMVYLQKENIIDESGMPKERFSAEFPKEGPSILRIQQVVRGDSAAYFCASSPTGLNEKLFFGSGTQLSVL.

This chain connects TRBV19 to TRBJ1-1; 8 nucleotides line up with TRBD1. The CDR3 is made up of 15 amino acids. Per germline, CDR1 LNHDA and CDR2 SQIVND (reference sequence). V trimming: 5 bases; J trimming: 0 bases; junction bases outside the gene matches: 5. The CDR3: CASSGQGLLNTEAFF. Written as DNA, the CDR3 is TGTGCCAGTAGTGGACAGGGCCTACTGAACACTGAAGCTTTCTTT.

The chain is built from TRBV9 and TRBJ2-7; TRBD1 matches at 10 bases. Germline V lookup: CDR1 SGDLS, CDR2 YYNGEE. Trimming at V came to 0 bases and at J to 5 bases, leaving 5 bases not matched to a gene. This CDR3 has 15 residues. This CDR3 reads CASSVVAGQGNEQYF. DNA for the CDR3: TGTGCCAGCAGCGTAGTCGCGGGACAGGGGAACGAGCAGTACTTC.

The V and J genes are TRBV15 and TRBJ2-7; tentatively, D is TRBD1 (5 bases). The germline V gene encodes CDR1 LNHNV and CDR2 YYDKDF (reference sequence). This CDR3 has 13 amino acids. Trimming removed 1 base at V and 3 bases at J, with 7 bases between. This CDR3 reads CATSRGQNYEQYF. The CDR3, as DNA: TGTGCCACCAGCAGAGGACAGAACTACGAGCAGTACTTC. Filled out from reference TRBV15 and TRBJ2-7, the complete variable domain reads DAMVIQNPRYQVTQFGKPVTLSCSQTLNHNVMYWYQQKSSQAPKLLFHYYDKDFNNEADTPDNFQSRRPNTSFCFLDIRSPGLGDTAMYLCATSRGQNYEQYFGPGTRLTVT.

The chain links TRBV28 to TRBJ1-4; D may be TRBD1 (5 bases). The germline V gene encodes CDR1 MDHEN and CDR2 SYDVKM. CDR3 size: 15 residues. V lost 5 bases and J 6 bases, leaving 16 bases between the germline ends. CDR3 sequence: CASSPRGSRDEKLFF. The CDR3 DNA reads as TGTGCCAGCAGTCCCCGGGGGTCTAGGGATGAAAAACTGTTTTTT.

This clone occurred once. The J gene is TRBJ1-6, the V gene TRBV9; no clear D gene. Germline-derived CDR1 and CDR2 are SGDLS and YYNGEE. The CDR3 has 15 residues. V lost 2 bases and J 0 bases, leaving 6 bases between the germline ends. The CDR3 is CASSVTPSYNSPLHF. CDR3 nucleotide sequence: TGTGCCAGCAGCGTCACTCCCTCCTATAATTCACCCCTCCACTTT.

The chain combines TRBV3-1 (or the pseudogene TRBV3-2) with TRBJ2-3; 8 bases are a match to TRBD1. Germline CDR1 is LGHDT and CDR2 is YNNKEL (reference sequence). The CDR3 extends over 15 amino acids. After removal of 5 bases from V and 1 base from J, the junction contained 5 bases not matched to a gene. The CDR3 spells CASSGGTGGTDTQYF. Written as DNA, the CDR3 is TGTGCCAGCAGCGGGGGGACAGGAGGCACAGATACGCAGTATTTT.

The V call is TRBV27, the J call TRBJ2-7; 7 bases are shared with TRBD2. V gave up 4 bases and J gave up 5 bases; unmatched junction bases: 11. CDR3 length: 15 residues. Germline-derived CDR1 and CDR2 are MNHEY and SMNVEV (reference sequence). The CDR3 spells CASSYGFSGFNEQYF. Written as DNA, the CDR3 is TGTGCCAGCAGTTATGGGTTTAGCGGGTTTAACGAGCAGTACTTC.

V gene TRBV6-5 combines with J gene TRBJ2-5; 7 nucleotides align to TRBD1. Per germline, CDR1 MNHEY and CDR2 SVGAGI. With 5 bases clipped from V and 9 bases from J, the junction kept 12 bases outside the gene matches. The CDR3 length is 14 residues. CDR3 nucleotides: TGTGCCAGCAGTACCCGACAGGGCGGATCTGCCCAGTACTTC. Residues: CASSTRQGGSAQYF.

This chain uses TRBV5-1 with TRBJ1-6; 7 positions match TRBD1. Looked up from germline, CDR1 is SGHRS and CDR2 is YFSETQ. The CDR3 is 17 residues long. The V and J ends lost 2 bases and 7 bases, in that order; junction bases with no gene match: 12. CDR3 nucleotides: TGCGCCAGCAGCTTAAGACCACCGGGACAGATGAATTCACCCCTCCACTTT. Encoded protein: CASSLRPPGQMNSPLHF.

J is TRBJ2-3 and V is TRBV18; 7 nucleotides align to TRBD1. V was pared by 3 bases and J by 0 bases, with 3 bases of the junction left unmatched. The CDR3 is made up of 15 amino acids. Germline assignment: CDR1 KGHSH and CDR2 LQKENI. This CDR3 reads CASSPSTGSTDTQYF. CDR3 nucleotides: TGTGCCAGCTCACCTTCGACAGGGAGCACAGATACGCAGTATTTT.

About this clone itself: Additional DNA sequences in this sample encode the identical CDR3. The V gene is TRBV7-2, the J gene TRBJ2-7; TRBD1 matches 9 bases. Looked up from germline, CDR1 is SGHTA and CDR2 is FQGNSA. The CDR3 length is 15 residues. V shed 3 bases, J shed 3 bases, and the junction held 6 bases outside the gene matches. CDR3 amino acids: CASSFQGTGLYEQYF. The CDR3 DNA follows: TGTGCCAGCAGCTTCCAGGGGACAGGGCTCTACGAGCAGTACTTC.

This sequence joins TRBV5-4 and TRBJ1-1, with D perhaps TRBD1 (6 bases). CDR1 and CDR2 (germline): SGHNT, YYREEE (reference sequence). The CDR3 spans 15 residues. Trimming took 0 bases from V and 1 from J, leaving 10 bases between them. CDR3 loop: CASSLAGGQNTEAFF. The CDR3 DNA reads as TGTGCCAGCAGCTTGGCTGGGGGCCAGAACACTGAAGCTTTCTTT.

This clone appeared once. The chain employs TRBV15 and TRBJ2-1, with 8 nucleotides matching TRBD2. The CDR3 is made up of 16 amino acids. Trimming removed 6 bases from V and 3 bases from J; junction bases left unmatched: 10. CDR1 and CDR2 (germline): LNHNV, YYDKDF (reference sequence). The CDR3 DNA is TGTGCCACCAGACCTGGCGGGCGGGGGGTCTACAATGAGCAGTTCTTC. The encoded protein is CATRPGGRGVYNEQFF. Based on the CDR3 plus reference TRBV15 and TRBJ2-1, the full variable domain is DAMVIQNPRYQVTQFGKPVTLSCSQTLNHNVMYWYQQKSSQAPKLLFHYYDKDFNNEADTPDNFQSRRPNTSFCFLDIRSPGLGDTAMYLCATRPGGRGVYNEQFFGPGTRLTVL.

The genes are TRBV4-1 and TRBJ2-1; 8 bases are shared with TRBD2. The V gene end was trimmed by 3 bases and the J gene end by 3 bases; junction bases not matched to a gene: 16. The CDR3 length is 19 residues. Germline CDR1 is MGHRA and CDR2 is YSYEKL. CDR3 nucleotides: TGCGCCAGCAGCCAGGGCGCGGTAGCGGGGCGTTTAGTCTACAATGAGCAGTTCTTC. As protein: CASSQGAVAGRLVYNEQFF.

The chain couples TRBV27 to TRBJ2-1; the match to TRBD2 covers 13 bases. The CDR3 spans 17 residues. Germline CDR1 reads MNHEY; CDR2 reads SMNVEV (reference sequence). With V trimmed by 5 bases and J by 1 base, 5 bases remained unmatched. CDR3 residues: CASSGTSGGASYNEQFF. The CDR3 nucleotides read TGTGCCAGCAGTGGCACTAGCGGGGGGGCGTCCTACAATGAGCAGTTCTTC.

This chain connects TRBV6-5 to TRBJ2-7, with TRBD1 identical over 8 bases. Germline V gene sequence: CDR1 MNHEY, CDR2 SVGAGI. The trim removed 10 bases at V and 2 bases at J, leaving 10 bases unmatched. The CDR3 is made up of 14 amino acids. In DNA form, the CDR3 reads TGTGCCACCATCTCGACAGGGGATACCTACGAGCAGTACTTC. Its translation: CATISTGDTYEQYF.

V is TRBV18 and J is TRBJ1-2; 7 bases are shared with TRBD1. V lost 2 bases, J lost 4 bases, and 7 bases stayed unmatched. Germline V gene data show CDR1 as KGHSH and CDR2 as LQKENI. The CDR3 sequence is 15 residues long. This chain's CDR3 is CASSPVTGVLYGYTF. DNA for the CDR3: TGTGCCAGCTCACCAGTCACAGGGGTCCTCTATGGCTACACCTTC.

V and J are TRBV2 and TRBJ1-4; D is perhaps TRBD1 (6 bases). The V end was cut by 5 bases, the J end by 5 bases, with 15 bases between. Germline loops: CDR1 SNHLY, CDR2 FYNNEI. The CDR3 loop spans 15 amino acids. The CDR3 spells CASSPRGGANEKLFF. The CDR3 nucleotides are TGTGCCAGCAGTCCGAGGGGGGGGGCAAATGAAAAACTGTTTTTT.

This clone showed up just once. J is TRBJ1-3 and V is TRBV10-3, with no clear D. With 2 bases removed from V and 2 bases from J, the gap between germline ends came to 13 bases. The CDR3 totals 16 residues. The V gene's germline CDR1 is ENHRY and CDR2 SYGVKD. CDR3 sequence: CAISEIKTFAGNTIYF. Here the CDR3 DNA reads TGTGCCATCAGTGAGATAAAGACTTTCGCTGGAAACACCATATATTTT.

The chain combines TRBV19 with TRBJ2-1; no firm D call. CDR1 LNHDA and CDR2 SQIVND come from the germline V gene (reference sequence). V was shortened by 3 bases and J by 7 bases, with 19 bases between the two germline ends. The CDR3 extends over 16 amino acids. As DNA, the CDR3 is TGTGCCAGTAGTATTTGGTATGGGCCCCTTCCTAATGAGCAGTTCTTC. Encoded protein: CASSIWYGPLPNEQFF.

V and J are TRBV15 and TRBJ2-5; D is perhaps TRBD2 (6 bases). Trimming took 5 bases from V and 5 from J, leaving 15 bases between them. The CDR3 loop spans 14 amino acids. Looked up from germline, CDR1 is LNHNV and CDR2 is YYDKDF (reference sequence). The CDR3 loop is CATSPRRGGETQYF. In DNA form, the CDR3 reads TGTGCCACCAGCCCCCGGCGGGGCGGGGAGACCCAGTACTTC.

The chain recombines TRBV5-5 with TRBJ2-1, with 12 bases lining up with TRBD2. Germline V gene lookup returns CDR1 SGHKS and CDR2 YYEKEE (reference sequence). The ends lost 4 bases at V and 7 bases at J; junction bases unmatched: 9. This CDR3 has 16 residues. Here the CDR3 reads CASSPRLAGEKNEQFF. The CDR3, as DNA: TGTGCCAGCAGCCCGAGACTAGCGGGGGAGAAAAATGAGCAGTTCTTC.

This clone was detected only once. The V and J genes are TRBV29-1 and TRBJ2-7; D call uncertain. The CDR3 contains 14 residues. The V end lost 5 bases, the J end lost 0 bases, and 14 bases lay between the germline ends. The germline CDR1 and CDR2 sequences are SQVTM and ANQGSEA. CDR3 region: CSVSPAASSYEQYF. The CDR3 coding sequence is TGCAGCGTTTCCCCGGCGGCTAGCTCCTACGAGCAGTACTTC.